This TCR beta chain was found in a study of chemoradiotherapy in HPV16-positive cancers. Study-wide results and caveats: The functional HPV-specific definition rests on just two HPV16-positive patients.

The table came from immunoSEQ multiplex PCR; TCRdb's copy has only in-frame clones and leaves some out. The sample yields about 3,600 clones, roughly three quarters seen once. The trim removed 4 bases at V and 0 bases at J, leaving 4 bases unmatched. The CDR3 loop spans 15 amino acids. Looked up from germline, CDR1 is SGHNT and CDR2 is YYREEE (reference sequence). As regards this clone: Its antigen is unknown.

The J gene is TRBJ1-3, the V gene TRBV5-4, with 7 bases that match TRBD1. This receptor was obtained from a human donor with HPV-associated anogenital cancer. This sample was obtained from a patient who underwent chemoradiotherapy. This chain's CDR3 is CASSRGTDSGNTIYF. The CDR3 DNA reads TGTGCCAGCAGCAGAGGGACAGACTCTGGAAACACCATATATTTT.